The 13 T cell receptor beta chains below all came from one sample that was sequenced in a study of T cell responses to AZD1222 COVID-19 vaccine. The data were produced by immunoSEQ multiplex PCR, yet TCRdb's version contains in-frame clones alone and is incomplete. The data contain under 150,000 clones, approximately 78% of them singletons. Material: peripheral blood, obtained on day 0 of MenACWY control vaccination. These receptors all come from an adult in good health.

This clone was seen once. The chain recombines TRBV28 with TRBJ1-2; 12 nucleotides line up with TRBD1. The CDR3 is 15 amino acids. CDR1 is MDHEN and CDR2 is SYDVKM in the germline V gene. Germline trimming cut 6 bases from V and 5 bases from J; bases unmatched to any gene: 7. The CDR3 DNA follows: TGTGCCAGCAGATCTGGGACAGGGGGCGCTTATGGCTACACCTTC. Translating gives CASRSGTGGAYGYTF.

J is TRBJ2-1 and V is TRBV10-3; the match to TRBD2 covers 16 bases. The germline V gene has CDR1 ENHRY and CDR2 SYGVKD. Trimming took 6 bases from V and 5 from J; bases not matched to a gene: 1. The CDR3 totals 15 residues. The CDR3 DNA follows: TGTGCCATCAGGGGACTAGCGGGGGGGCACAATGAGCAGTTCTTC. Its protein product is CAIRGLAGGHNEQFF.

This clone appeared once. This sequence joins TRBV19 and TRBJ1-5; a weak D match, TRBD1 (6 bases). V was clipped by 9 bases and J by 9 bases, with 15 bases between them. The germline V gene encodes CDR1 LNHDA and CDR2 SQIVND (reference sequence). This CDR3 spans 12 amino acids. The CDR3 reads CASTRGVGPQHF. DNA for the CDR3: TGTGCCAGCACAAGGGGGGTAGGGCCCCAGCATTTT.

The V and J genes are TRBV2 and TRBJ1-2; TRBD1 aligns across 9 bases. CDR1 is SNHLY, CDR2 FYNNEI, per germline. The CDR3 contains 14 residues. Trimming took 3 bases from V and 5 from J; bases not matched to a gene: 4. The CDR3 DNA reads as TGTGCCAGCAGTGAGACAGGGGGAGGTTATGGCTACACCTTC. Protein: CASSETGGGYGYTF. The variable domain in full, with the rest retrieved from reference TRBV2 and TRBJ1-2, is EPEVTQTPSHQVTQMGQEVILRCVPISNHLYFYWYRQILGQKVEFLVSFYNNEISEKSEIFDDQFSVERPDGSNFTLKIRSTKLEDSAMYFCASSETGGGYGYTFGSGTRLTVV.

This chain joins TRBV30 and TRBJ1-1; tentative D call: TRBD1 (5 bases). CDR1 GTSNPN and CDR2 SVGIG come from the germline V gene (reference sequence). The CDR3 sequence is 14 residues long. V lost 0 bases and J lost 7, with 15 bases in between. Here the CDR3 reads CAWSVVQGVGEAFF. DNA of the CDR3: TGTGCCTGGAGTGTTGTTCAAGGGGTCGGTGAAGCTTTCTTT.

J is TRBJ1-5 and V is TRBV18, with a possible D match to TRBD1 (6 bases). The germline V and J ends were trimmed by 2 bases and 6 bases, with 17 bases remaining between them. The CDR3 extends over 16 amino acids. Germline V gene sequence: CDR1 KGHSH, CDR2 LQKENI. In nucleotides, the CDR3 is TGTGCCAGCTCACCAACCGGCAGGGGTCCAGGTCAGCCCCAGCATTTT. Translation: CASSPTGRGPGQPQHF.

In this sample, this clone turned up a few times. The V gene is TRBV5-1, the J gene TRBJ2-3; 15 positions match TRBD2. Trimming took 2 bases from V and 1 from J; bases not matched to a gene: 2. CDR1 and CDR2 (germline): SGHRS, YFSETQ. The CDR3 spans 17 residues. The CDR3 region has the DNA TGCGCCAGCAGCTTTTGGACTAGCGGGGGGGGCACAGATACGCAGTATTTT. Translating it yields CASSFWTSGGGTDTQYF.

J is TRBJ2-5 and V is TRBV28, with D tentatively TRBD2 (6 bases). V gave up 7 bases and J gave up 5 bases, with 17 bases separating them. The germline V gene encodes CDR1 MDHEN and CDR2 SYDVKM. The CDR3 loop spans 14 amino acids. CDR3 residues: CASIPGTPSETQYF. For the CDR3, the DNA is TGTGCCAGCATCCCCGGGACTCCCTCGGAGACCCAGTACTTC.

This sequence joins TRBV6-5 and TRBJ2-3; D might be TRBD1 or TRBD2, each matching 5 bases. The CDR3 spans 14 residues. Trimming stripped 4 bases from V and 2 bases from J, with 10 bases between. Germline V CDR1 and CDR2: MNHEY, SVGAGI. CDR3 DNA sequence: TGTGCCAGCAGTTGGGGCGGGCCCACAGATACGCAGTATTTT. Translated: CASSWGGPTDTQYF.

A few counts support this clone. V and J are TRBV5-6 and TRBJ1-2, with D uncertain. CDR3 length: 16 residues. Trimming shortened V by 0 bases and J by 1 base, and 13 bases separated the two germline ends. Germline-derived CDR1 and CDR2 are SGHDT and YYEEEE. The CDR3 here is CASSLEVGRINYGYTF. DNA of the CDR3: TGTGCCAGCAGCTTGGAAGTAGGCAGAATTAACTATGGCTACACCTTC. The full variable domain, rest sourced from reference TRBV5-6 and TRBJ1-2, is DAGVTQSPTHLIKTRGQQVTLRCSPKSGHDTVSWYQQALGQGPQFIFQYYEEEERQRGNFPDRFSGHQFPNYSSELNVNALLLGDSALYLCASSLEVGRINYGYTFGSGTRLTVV.

The CDR3 region is CASTQGLNSPLHF. CDR3 nucleotide sequence: TGTGCCAGCACACAGGGGCTCAATTCACCCCTCCACTTT. V and J are TRBV28 and TRBJ1-6; TRBD1 matches at 7 bases. Germline V gene lookup returns CDR1 MDHEN and CDR2 SYDVKM. The CDR3 runs 13 residues. V gave up 7 bases and J gave up 7 bases; unmatched junction bases: 4.

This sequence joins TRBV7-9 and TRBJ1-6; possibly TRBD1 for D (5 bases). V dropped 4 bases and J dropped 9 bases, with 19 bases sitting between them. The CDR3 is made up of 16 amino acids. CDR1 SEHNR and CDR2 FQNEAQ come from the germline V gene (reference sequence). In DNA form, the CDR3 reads TGTGCCAGCAGCTCCCACCCCGGCGGGCAGGGTTCACCCCTCCACTTT. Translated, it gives CASSSHPGGQGSPLHF.

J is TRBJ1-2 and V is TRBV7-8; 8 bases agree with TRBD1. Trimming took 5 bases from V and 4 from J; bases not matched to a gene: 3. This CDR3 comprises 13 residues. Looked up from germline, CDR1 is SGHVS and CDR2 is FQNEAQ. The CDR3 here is CASSPGTGYGYTF. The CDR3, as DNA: TGTGCCAGCAGCCCCGGGACAGGCTATGGCTACACCTTC.